The 25 T cell receptor beta chains below all came from one sample that was sequenced in a study of vaccination effects on CD4 cells after COVID-19. Antigen specificity for these receptors is unknown. Measured with immunoSEQ multiplex PCR; TCRdb has only the in-frame clones, and not every one. The sample gives 20,000 to 25,000 clones, about 80% of which show up once; roughly 37% is in the top ten. Antigen-specific CD4+ T cells were first expanded with viral peptide pools by the ViraFEST assay and only then sequenced. The authors isolated CD4+ T cells after around 11 days of culture. This individual contracted SARS-CoV-2 between March and December 2020, as verified by PCR. Sequencing used CD4+ T cells from PBMCs cultured with a peptide pool, obtained before COVID-19 vaccination. The receptor set was obtained from a human donor who had a prior SARS-CoV-2 infection.

This clone has only one observation. The V call is TRBV12-5, the J call TRBJ2-7; 7 nucleotides align to TRBD1. Trimming took 7 bases from V and 4 from J; bases not matched to a gene: 10. CDR1 is LGHNT, CDR2 FRNRAP, per germline. The CDR3 has 14 amino acids. The CDR3 region is CASVPGQTLYEQYF. CDR3 DNA: TGTGCTAGTGTCCCGGGACAGACCTTATACGAGCAGTACTTC.

CDR3 coding DNA: TGTGCCAGCAGCCGCCGGCTAGCGGGGACTAATGAGCAGTTCTTC. This codes for CASSRRLAGTNEQFF. V usage is TRBV7-8 and J usage is TRBJ2-1, with 9 bases lining up with TRBD2. V dropped 5 bases and J dropped 7; count of bases not matched to a gene: 9. The V gene's germline CDR1 is SGHVS and CDR2 FQNEAQ. The CDR3 is 15 residues long.

The rearrangement links TRBV9 to TRBJ1-2, with a weak D call TRBD1 (6 bases). The germline V gene has CDR1 SGDLS and CDR2 YYNGEE. This CDR3 contains 14 residues. Deletions cut 3 bases from V and 3 bases from J, with 12 bases between. CDR3 residues: CASSERRQDYGYTF. CDR3 nucleotide sequence: TGTGCCAGCAGCGAGCGTCGACAGGACTATGGCTACACCTTC.

The genes are TRBV11-3 and TRBJ2-5, with 12 bases matching TRBD1. Looked up from germline, CDR1 is SGHNT and CDR2 is YENEEA. The V gene end was trimmed by 3 bases and the J gene end by 5 bases; junction bases not matched to a gene: 4. The CDR3 runs 15 residues. CDR3 nucleotide sequence: TGTGCCAGCAGCTTCGGGACAGGGGGCGCCGAGACCCAGTACTTC. This sequence encodes CASSFGTGGAETQYF.

The rearrangement links TRBV28 to TRBJ1-5; D call uncertain. Germline V gene sequence: CDR1 MDHEN, CDR2 SYDVKM. The CDR3 contains 12 residues. Trimming shortened V by 0 bases and J by 9 bases, and 6 bases separated the two germline ends. The CDR3 DNA reads TGTGCCAGCAGTTTATGGCAACGGCCCCAGCATTTT. Translated: CASSLWQRPQHF. Full variable domain (outside the CDR3, taken from reference TRBV28 and TRBJ1-5): DVKVTQSSRYLVKRTGEKVFLECVQDMDHENMFWYRQDPGLGLRLIYFSYDVKMKEKGDIPEGYSVSREKKERFSLILESASTNQTSMYLCASSLWQRPQHFGDGTRLSIL.

The V gene is TRBV5-4, the J gene TRBJ2-2; unclear D gene. This CDR3 spans 14 amino acids. Trimming removed 9 bases at V and 0 bases at J, with 12 bases between. From germline, CDR1 is SGHNT and CDR2 YYREEE (reference sequence). In DNA form, the CDR3 reads TGTGCCACCCCCCGTGGGGCGAACACCGGGGAGCTGTTTTTT. It translates to CATPRGANTGELFF.

This clone came up a few times. This chain joins TRBV11-3 and TRBJ2-1; 10 bases are shared with TRBD1. The CDR3 extends over 16 amino acids. V lost 0 bases to trimming and J lost 5 bases; unmatched junction nucleotides: 4. Germline-derived CDR1 and CDR2 are SGHNT and YENEEA. The CDR3 protein is CASSLEGTGVNNEQFF. The CDR3 bases are TGTGCCAGCAGCTTAGAAGGGACAGGGGTGAACAATGAGCAGTTCTTC.

In its sample, this clone was seen a few times. CDR3 coding DNA: TGTGCCAGCAGTGGTAGACTAGCGGGGGACACAGATACGCAGTATTTT. Amino acids: CASSGRLAGDTDTQYF. V and J are TRBV2 and TRBJ2-3; TRBD2 matches at 12 bases. The CDR3 has 16 amino acids. Germline CDR1 SNHLY, CDR2 FYNNEI. J lost 2 bases, V lost 4 bases, and 4 bases had no gene match.

J is TRBJ2-7 and V is TRBV3-1 (or the pseudogene TRBV3-2), with 9 bases that match TRBD2. This CDR3 has 19 amino acids. CDR1 is LGHDT and CDR2 is YNNKEL in the germline V gene (reference sequence). Losses at the gene ends were 2 bases for V and 0 bases for J; bases not matched to a gene: 14. CDR3 bases: TGTGCCAGCAGCCAAAGAAGAATTAGCGGGAGAATGGCCTCCTACGAGCAGTACTTC. Translating gives CASSQRRISGRMASYEQYF.

The V call is TRBV7-9, the J call TRBJ2-3; D is ambiguous. Trimming pared 5 bases from V and 5 bases from J, leaving 17 bases between. The germline CDR1 and CDR2 sequences are SEHNR and FQNEAQ (reference sequence). The CDR3 consists of 15 residues. Here the CDR3 reads CASSPTYKFGDTQYF. The CDR3 DNA follows: TGTGCCAGCAGCCCGACCTACAAGTTTGGAGATACGCAGTATTTT.

The chain recombines TRBV28 with TRBJ1-1; possible D gene TRBD1, 6 bases. In germline, CDR1 is MDHEN, CDR2 SYDVKM. The V end lost 7 bases, the J end lost 8 bases, and 14 bases lay between the germline ends. This CDR3 region has 12 residues. The CDR3 DNA reads TGTGCCAGCACTGATGGGGGCAGCGAAGCTTTCTTT. Residues: CASTDGGSEAFF.

The chain employs TRBV11-3 and TRBJ2-1; D is perhaps TRBD2 (6 bases). Trimming left V 5 bases short and J 1 base short, with 9 bases between. This CDR3 region has 14 residues. The germline V gene encodes CDR1 SGHNT and CDR2 YENEEA. The CDR3 sequence is CASSTGGSYNEQFF. The CDR3 DNA reads as TGTGCCAGCAGCACCGGGGGATCCTACAATGAGCAGTTCTTC.

The gene calls are TRBV5-3 and TRBJ2-3; D tentatively reads TRBD1 or TRBD2 (5 bases each). TRBV5-3 is an open reading frame, and its role is uncertain. Trimming took 3 bases from V and 11 from J, leaving 25 bases between them. The CDR3 totals 16 residues. The CDR3 is CARSYAGTNHRWGQYF. The CDR3, as DNA: TGTGCCAGAAGCTACGCCGGGACCAATCACCGTTGGGGGCAGTATTTT.

Points on this clone: A junction boundary mismatches the germline segment, possibly from a read error. V usage is TRBV7-2 and J usage is TRBJ1-2; D may be TRBD1 (5 bases). Germline values: CDR1 SGHTA, CDR2 FQGNSA. The CDR3 runs 13 residues. The CDR3 sequence: CASSHNAWRDFHF. In DNA form, the CDR3 reads TGTGCCAGCAGCCATAACGCATGGCGGGACTTCCACTTC.

J is TRBJ1-3 and V is TRBV11-2, with TRBD1 matching over 7 bases. This CDR3 has 15 amino acids. J lost 8 bases, V lost 5 bases, and 12 bases had no gene match. Per germline, CDR1 SGHAT and CDR2 FQNNGV. The CDR3 region is CASSRQTGAADTIYF. The CDR3 DNA is TGTGCCAGCAGCAGACAAACAGGGGCGGCGGACACCATATATTTT.

This clone was seen a few times. This rearrangement joins TRBV2 to TRBJ2-7; 14 nucleotides match TRBD2. Germline values: CDR1 SNHLY, CDR2 FYNNEI. The CDR3 is 16 residues long. Unmatched junction bases numbered 5, after V lost 5 bases and J lost 2 bases. The DNA of the CDR3 is TGTGCCAGCAGTTCGACTAGCGGGAGGGACACCTACGAGCAGTACTTC. Translating it yields CASSSTSGRDTYEQYF.

The rearrangement uses TRBV9 and TRBJ1-1; possible D gene TRBD1, 5 bases. From germline, CDR1 is SGDLS and CDR2 YYNGEE. V shed 0 bases and J shed 6 bases, with 18 bases lying between them. The CDR3 totals 16 residues. In DNA, the CDR3 is TGTGCCAGCAGCGTAGGAGCCGGGGACTTGGATGCTGAAGCTTTCTTT. Translating gives CASSVGAGDLDAEAFF.

The rearrangement uses TRBV11-2 and TRBJ2-7, with unresolved D. V shed 0 bases and J shed 3 bases, with 12 bases lying between them. The CDR3 covers 15 residues. The germline CDR1 and CDR2 sequences are SGHAT and FQNNGV. The CDR3 region is CASSLEAENGYEQYF. CDR3 DNA: TGTGCCAGCAGCTTAGAGGCAGAGAACGGCTACGAGCAGTACTTC.

This sequence joins TRBV5-6 and TRBJ1-5; weak D call: TRBD1 (6 bases). The CDR3 is made up of 13 amino acids. Between the trimmed V and J ends, which lost 4 bases and 7 bases, there was a span of 12 bases. Per the germline V gene, CDR1 is SGHDT and CDR2 is YYEEEE. The CDR3 DNA is TGTGCCAGCAGCCCAGGGGCAGGACAGCCCCAGCATTTT. Translated, it gives CASSPGAGQPQHF.

J is TRBJ2-1 and V is TRBV27, with 12 bases aligning to TRBD2. The V and J ends lost 6 bases and 0 bases, in that order; junction bases with no gene match: 0. The CDR3 has 15 amino acids. Germline CDR1 MNHEY, CDR2 SMNVEV (reference sequence). Written as DNA, the CDR3 is TGTGCCAGCAGGACTAGCGGGAGCTCCTACAATGAGCAGTTCTTC. Protein: CASRTSGSSYNEQFF.

This chain links TRBV5-6 with TRBJ2-5, with D hard to call. V was trimmed by 0 bases and J by 5 bases, leaving 17 bases between them. CDR1 SGHDT and CDR2 YYEEEE come from the germline V gene. The CDR3 totals 16 residues. The CDR3 coding sequence is TGTGCCAGCAGCTTGGGCGGAACGCGCTTCGGGGAGACCCAGTACTTC. Encoded protein: CASSLGGTRFGETQYF.

This clone has only one observation. This sequence joins TRBV5-1 and TRBJ1-4; 8 bases match TRBD1. This CDR3 has 16 amino acids. With V trimmed by 4 bases and J by 5 bases, 10 bases remained unmatched. The germline gives CDR1 SGHRS, CDR2 YFSETQ. CDR3 in amino acids: CASSPPLQGGNEKLFF. In nucleotides, the CDR3 is TGCGCCAGCAGCCCTCCGTTACAGGGGGGAAATGAAAAACTGTTTTTT.

CDR3 in amino acids: CASSPSTVVQETQYF. The DNA for the CDR3 is TGTGCCAGCTCACCATCGACAGTCGTTCAAGAGACCCAGTACTTC. The rearrangement joins TRBV18 to TRBJ2-5; a weak D match, TRBD1 (5 bases). V was pared by 2 bases and J by 2 bases, with 12 bases between. Germline V gene data show CDR1 as KGHSH and CDR2 as LQKENI. This CDR3 is 15 amino acids long.

This chain links TRBV5-1 with TRBJ2-7, with TRBD2 matching over 8 bases. The CDR3 spans 13 residues. CDR1 and CDR2 (germline): SGHRS, YFSETQ. Germline trimming cut 4 bases from V and 5 bases from J; bases unmatched to any gene: 5. CDR3 amino acids: CASSRGTRDEQYF. CDR3 DNA: TGCGCCAGCAGCCGCGGGACTAGAGACGAGCAGTACTTC.

The rearrangement links TRBV11-3 to TRBJ2-7; 10 positions match TRBD1. V shed 5 bases, J shed 2 bases, and the junction held 3 bases outside the gene matches. This CDR3 is 14 amino acids long. Germline V gene sequence: CDR1 SGHNT, CDR2 YENEEA. CDR3 sequence reads: CASSLGTGAYEQYF. In DNA form, the CDR3 reads TGTGCCAGCAGCCTCGGGACAGGGGCCTACGAGCAGTACTTC. The complete variable domain, with remaining parts taken from reference TRBV11-3 and TRBJ2-7, reads EAGVVQSPRYKIIEKKQPVAFWCNPISGHNTLYWYLQNLGQGPELLIRYENEEAVDDSQLPKDRFSAERLKGVDSTLKIQPAELGDSAVYLCASSLGTGAYEQYFGPGTRLTVT.